A single sample is the source of the 2 T cell receptor beta chains below, sequenced in a study of T cell repertoires in cytomegalovirus infection. Each CDR3 protein gets one entry after TCRdb re-called the reads with MiXCR. The data show 350,000 to 550,000 distinct CDR3 sequences, roughly 30% seen once. The specimen sequenced was PBMCs. The source of these receptors is a human donor in good health (CMV status not recorded). Some clones in this sample may be carry-over from other donors' samples.

This clonotype appeared a few times. This chain links TRBV7-6 with TRBJ1-2; D might be TRBD1 (6 bases). Germline V gene lookup returns CDR1 SGHVS and CDR2 FNYEAQ. V was cut by 5 bases and J by 8 bases, with 15 bases left in between. The CDR3 runs to 13 residues. The CDR3 DNA reads TGTGCCAGCAGCGCCTCGGGGGCGTGGGGCTACACCTTC. It translates to CASSASGAWGYTF.

This clonotype is medium-sized within its sample. The chain combines TRBV7-8 with TRBJ1-1; weak D call: TRBD1 (5 bases). CDR3 length: 12 amino acids. V lost 1 base and J 7 bases, leaving 7 bases between the germline ends. The germline CDR1 and CDR2 sequences are SGHVS and FQNEAQ. CDR3 loop: CASSLGQGEAFF. CDR3 in DNA: TGTGCCAGCAGCTTAGGGCAGGGTGAAGCTTTCTTT.